This T cell receptor (beta chain) was found in a study of blood T cell repertoires in COVID-19. Study background: The origin of the acute and convalescent COVID-19 samples was the United States, Italy and Spain. Sample material is recorded as cDNA or gDNA derived from T cells, B-cell-depleted T cells, or PBMCs.

Seattle patients were enrolled during active infection and followed longitudinally. Per the original data handling: Reference gene primer amplification gave estimated nucleated cell counts. The repertoire was sequenced with immunoSEQ multiplex PCR; TCRdb's copy has only in-frame clones and lacks some. The V and J calls and clone size were taken over from that table, and D and trimming were inferred from the DNA. Counted here are more than 150,000 clones, around 81% occurring once; the ten biggest clones make up 9.5% to 15%. The CDR3 runs to 15 residues. Germline loops: CDR1 LNHNV, CDR2 YYDKDF (reference sequence). The germline V and J ends were trimmed by 0 bases and 5 bases, with 10 bases remaining between them.

This TCR came from a woman of 80 years or more with COVID-19, enrolled during active disease. The rearrangement uses TRBV15 and TRBJ2-2; the D gene is possibly TRBD1 (5 bases). Sequenced material: peripheral blood. In DNA, the CDR3 is TGTGCCACCAGCAGAGAGTATGGGGCTACCGGGGAGCTGTTTTTT. Amino acids: CATSREYGATGELFF.